The clone carrying this TCR beta chain was recorded many times. Its antigen is unknown. CDR3 length: 14 amino acids. Germline lookup yields CDR1 SQVTM and CDR2 ANQGSEA. Trimming cost V 6 bases and J 0 bases; bases outside gene matches: 7. The source of the sample is a study of blood T cells in healthy people across ages. It was with a sample-barcoded 5' primer and a J-beta primer mix that a second PCR of about 7 to 12 cycles was run. CDR3-containing paired-end reads numbering at least 2.5 million came from each sample. TCRdb re-analysed the 5' RACE reads in MiXCR, keeping a single row per CDR3 protein. Among around 650,000 distinct CDR3 sequences listed, about 34% were seen once. Study conclusions and caveats: Among T cells, TCR beta diversity per million cells dropped roughly linearly as age rose.

This TCR was recovered from an elderly woman in good health. The rearrangement joins TRBV29-1 to TRBJ2-7; 8 nucleotides align to TRBD2. Sequenced: blood. The CDR3, as DNA: TGCAGCGTCGCTCCTAGCGGGTTCTCCTACGAGCAGTACTTC. Protein product: CSVAPSGFSYEQYF.